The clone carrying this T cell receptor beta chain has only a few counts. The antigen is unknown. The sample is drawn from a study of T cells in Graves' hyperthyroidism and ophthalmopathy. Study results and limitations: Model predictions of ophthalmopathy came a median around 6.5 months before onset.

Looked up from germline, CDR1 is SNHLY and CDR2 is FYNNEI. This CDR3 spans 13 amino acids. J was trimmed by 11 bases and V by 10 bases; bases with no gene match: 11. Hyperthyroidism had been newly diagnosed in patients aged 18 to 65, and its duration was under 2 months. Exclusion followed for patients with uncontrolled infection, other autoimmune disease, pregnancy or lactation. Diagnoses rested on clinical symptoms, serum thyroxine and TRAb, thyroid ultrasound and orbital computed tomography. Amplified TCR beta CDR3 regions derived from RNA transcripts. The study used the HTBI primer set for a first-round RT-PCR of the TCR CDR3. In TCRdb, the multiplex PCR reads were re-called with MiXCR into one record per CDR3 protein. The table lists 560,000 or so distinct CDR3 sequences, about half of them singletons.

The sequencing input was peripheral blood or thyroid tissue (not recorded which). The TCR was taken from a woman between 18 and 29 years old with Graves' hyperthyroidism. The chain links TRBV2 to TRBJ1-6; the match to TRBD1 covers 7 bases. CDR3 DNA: TGTGCCACCAAAGACAGGGATCGTACACCCCTCCACTTT. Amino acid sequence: CATKDRDRTPLHF.